Listed here is a single T cell receptor (beta chain). CD45RO negativity and positive selection for CCR7 defined naive CD8 cells, a population that excluded terminally differentiated effector memory CD45RA+ cells. The method was immunoSEQ multiplex PCR; TCRdb's version includes in-frame clones alone and lacks a portion of them. The repertoire holds some 1,900,000 clones, with about 95% as singletons. Trimming cost V 11 bases and J 0 bases, with 10 bases left between them. From germline, CDR1 is SEHNR and CDR2 FQNEAQ (reference sequence). The CDR3 runs to 12 residues. The record originates from a study of shared clonotypes between healthy human individuals.

The TCR sequence derives from a man aged 18 to 29 in good health. The genes are TRBV7-9 and TRBJ1-2; D unresolved. The specimen sequenced was naive CD8+ T cells sorted from blood. CDR3 coding DNA: TGTGCCCTAAGCAACTCTAACTATGGCTACACCTTC. Protein sequence: CALSNSNYGYTF.